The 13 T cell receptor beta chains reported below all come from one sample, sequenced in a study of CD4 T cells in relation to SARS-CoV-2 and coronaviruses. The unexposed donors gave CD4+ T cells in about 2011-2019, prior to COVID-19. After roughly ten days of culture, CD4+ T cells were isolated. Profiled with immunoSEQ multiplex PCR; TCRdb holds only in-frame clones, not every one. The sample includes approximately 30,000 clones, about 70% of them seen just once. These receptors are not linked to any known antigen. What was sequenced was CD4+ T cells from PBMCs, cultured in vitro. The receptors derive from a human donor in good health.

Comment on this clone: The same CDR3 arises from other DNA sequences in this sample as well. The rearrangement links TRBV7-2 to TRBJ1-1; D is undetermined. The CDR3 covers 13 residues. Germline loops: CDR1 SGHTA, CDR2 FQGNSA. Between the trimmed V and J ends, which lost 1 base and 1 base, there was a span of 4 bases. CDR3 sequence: CASSLDRNTEAFF. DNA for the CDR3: TGTGCCAGCAGCTTAGACAGGAACACTGAAGCTTTCTTT.

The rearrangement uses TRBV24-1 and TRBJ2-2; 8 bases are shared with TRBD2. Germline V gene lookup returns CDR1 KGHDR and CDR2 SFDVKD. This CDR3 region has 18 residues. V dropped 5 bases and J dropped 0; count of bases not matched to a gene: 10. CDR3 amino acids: CATSVSPGAGANTGELFF. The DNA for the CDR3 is TGTGCCACCAGTGTCTCGCCCGGAGCGGGAGCGAACACCGGGGAGCTGTTTTTT.

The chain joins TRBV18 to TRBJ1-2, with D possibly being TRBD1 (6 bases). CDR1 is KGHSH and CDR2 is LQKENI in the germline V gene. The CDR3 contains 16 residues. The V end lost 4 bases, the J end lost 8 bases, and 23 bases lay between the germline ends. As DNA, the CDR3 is TGTGCCAGCTCACTTTCCACGACGCTACAGGGCGAAGGCTACACCTTC. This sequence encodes CASSLSTTLQGEGYTF.

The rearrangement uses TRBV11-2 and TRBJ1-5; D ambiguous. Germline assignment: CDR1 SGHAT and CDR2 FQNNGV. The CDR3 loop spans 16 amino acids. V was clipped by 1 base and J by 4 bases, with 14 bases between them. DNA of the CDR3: TGTGCCAGCAGCTTAGGCGTCAGACTAGGGAATCAGCCCCAGCATTTT. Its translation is CASSLGVRLGNQPQHF.

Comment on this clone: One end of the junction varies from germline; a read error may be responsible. In DNA, the CDR3 is TGTGCCAGCAGCAAAGGGCTAGCGGGGGGGGGCCAATACAGTGAGCAGTTCTTC. Its translation is CASSKGLAGGGQYSEQFF. The V gene is TRBV11-2, the J gene TRBJ2-1; 12 nucleotides agree with TRBD2. CDR3 size: 18 residues. Germline lookup yields CDR1 SGHAT and CDR2 FQNNGV.

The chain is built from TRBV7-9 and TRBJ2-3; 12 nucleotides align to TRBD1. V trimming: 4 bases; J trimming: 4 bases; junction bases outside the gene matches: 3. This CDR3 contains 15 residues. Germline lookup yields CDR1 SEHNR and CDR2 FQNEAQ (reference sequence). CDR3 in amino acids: CASSSRDRGPDTQYF. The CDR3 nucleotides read TGTGCCAGCAGCTCCCGGGACAGGGGGCCAGATACGCAGTATTTT.

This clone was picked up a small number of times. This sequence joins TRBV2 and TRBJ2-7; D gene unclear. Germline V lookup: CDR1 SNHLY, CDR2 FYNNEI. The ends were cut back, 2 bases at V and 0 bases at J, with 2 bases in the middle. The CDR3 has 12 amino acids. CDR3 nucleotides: TGTGCCAGCAGTGAAACCTCCTACGAGCAGTACTTC. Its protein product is CASSETSYEQYF.

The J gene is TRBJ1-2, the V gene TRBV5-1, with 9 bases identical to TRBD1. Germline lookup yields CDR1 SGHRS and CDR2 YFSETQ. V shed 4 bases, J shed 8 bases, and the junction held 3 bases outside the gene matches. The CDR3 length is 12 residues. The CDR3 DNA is TGCGCCAGCAGCCGGACAGGGGACGGCTACACCTTC. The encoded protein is CASSRTGDGYTF.

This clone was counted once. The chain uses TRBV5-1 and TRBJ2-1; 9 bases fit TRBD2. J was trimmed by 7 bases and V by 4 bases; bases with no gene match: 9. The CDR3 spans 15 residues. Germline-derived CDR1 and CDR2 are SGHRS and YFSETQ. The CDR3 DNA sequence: TGCGCCAGCAGCATACATAGCGGGGGTTCGAATGAGCAGTTCTTC. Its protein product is CASSIHSGGSNEQFF.

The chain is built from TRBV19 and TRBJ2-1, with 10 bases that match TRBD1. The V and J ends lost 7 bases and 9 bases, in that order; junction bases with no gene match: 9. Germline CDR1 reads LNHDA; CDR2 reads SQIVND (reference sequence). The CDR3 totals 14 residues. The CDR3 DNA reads TGTGCCAGTACTCGGGACAGGGGCGGCAGTGAGCAGTTCTTC. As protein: CASTRDRGGSEQFF.

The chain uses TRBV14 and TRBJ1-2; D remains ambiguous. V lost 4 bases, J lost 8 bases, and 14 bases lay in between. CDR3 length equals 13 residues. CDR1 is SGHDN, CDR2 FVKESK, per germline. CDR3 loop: CASSRDRGYGYTF. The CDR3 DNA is TGTGCCAGCAGCCGGGATCGGGGATACGGCTACACCTTC.

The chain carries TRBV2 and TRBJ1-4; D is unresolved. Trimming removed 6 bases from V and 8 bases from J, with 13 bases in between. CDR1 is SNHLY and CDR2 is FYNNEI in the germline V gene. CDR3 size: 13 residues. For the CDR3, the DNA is TGTGCCAGCAGGCAGGTCTTAAAGGAAAAACTGTTTTTT. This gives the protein CASRQVLKEKLFF.

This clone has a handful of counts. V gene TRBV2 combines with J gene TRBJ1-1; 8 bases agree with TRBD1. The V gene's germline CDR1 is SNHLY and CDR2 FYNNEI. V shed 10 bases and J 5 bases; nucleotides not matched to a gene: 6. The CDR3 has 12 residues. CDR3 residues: CAIQQGVTEAFF. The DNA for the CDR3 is TGTGCCATACAACAGGGGGTTACTGAAGCTTTCTTT. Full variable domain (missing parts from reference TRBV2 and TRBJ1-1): EPEVTQTPSHQVTQMGQEVILRCVPISNHLYFYWYRQILGQKVEFLVSFYNNEISEKSEIFDDQFSVERPDGSNFTLKIRSTKLEDSAMYFCAIQQGVTEAFFGQGTRLTVV.